This is a list of T cell receptor beta chains from one sample in a study of blood T cells in healthy people across ages. One entry per CDR3 protein results from TCRdb running MiXCR on the 5' RACE reads. The table includes 800,000 to 950,000 distinct CDR3 sequences, roughly 40% detected once. Material for sequencing was blood. These receptors all stem from a man younger than 30 in good health. Each CDR3 is given with its conserved first and last residue. D genes are given only for firm matches. Only part of the rows carry a size: once, few, many, or a class if the clone is expanded.

j_gene: TRBJ1-1; abundance: NA; d_gene: TRBD1; v_gene: TRBV6-5; CDR3aa: CASSYSPGGNTEAFF; CDR3nt: TGTGCCAGCAGTTACTCCCCAGGGGGAAACACTGAAGCTTTCTTT
j_gene: TRBJ2-7; abundance: few; d_gene: NA; v_gene: TRBV7-9; CDR3aa: CASALGQGGYEQYF; CDR3nt: TGTGCCAGCGCCCTAGGGCAGGGAGGCTACGAGCAGTACTTC
j_gene: TRBJ1-5; abundance: few; d_gene: NA; v_gene: TRBV20-1; CDR3aa: CSARDAGGQPQHF; CDR3nt: TGCAGTGCTAGAGATGCGGGGGGACAGCCCCAGCATTTT
j_gene: TRBJ2-3; abundance: NA; d_gene: NA; v_gene: TRBV12-3/TRBV12-4; CDR3aa: CASCRGTDTQYF; CDR3nt: TGTGCCAGCTGTCGGGGGACAGATACGCAGTATTTT
j_gene: TRBJ1-5; abundance: NA; d_gene: TRBD1; v_gene: TRBV12-3/TRBV12-4; CDR3aa: CASSLVWGGGGQPQHF; CDR3nt: TGTGCCAGCAGTTTAGTATGGGGAGGGGGCGGTCAGCCCCAGCATTTT
j_gene: TRBJ1-1; abundance: NA; d_gene: NA; v_gene: TRBV7-8; CDR3aa: CASSYEGLDTEAFF; CDR3nt: TGTGCCAGCAGCTACGAGGGCTTGGACACTGAAGCTTTCTTT
j_gene: TRBJ2-2; abundance: NA; d_gene: TRBD2; v_gene: TRBV10-3; CDR3aa: CAISGRAGTRDGELFF; CDR3nt: TGTGCCATCAGTGGAAGAGCAGGGACTAGGGACGGGGAGCTGTTTTTT
j_gene: TRBJ2-1; abundance: NA; d_gene: TRBD2; v_gene: TRBV7-2; CDR3aa: CASSLRGGFQSSYNEQFF; CDR3nt: TGTGCCAGCAGCTTGCGCGGGGGGTTCCAGAGCTCCTACAATGAGCAGTTCTTC
j_gene: TRBJ2-3; abundance: few; d_gene: TRBD2; v_gene: TRBV5-6; CDR3aa: CASTRTSGGPLSTDTQYF; CDR3nt: TGTGCCAGCACCCGGACTAGCGGGGGCCCTCTTAGCACAGATACGCAGTATTTT
j_gene: TRBJ2-1; abundance: NA; d_gene: TRBD2; v_gene: TRBV25-1; CDR3aa: CASGTSVDNEQFF; CDR3nt: TGTGCCAGCGGCACTAGCGTAGACAATGAGCAGTTCTTC
j_gene: TRBJ2-5; abundance: few; d_gene: TRBD1; v_gene: TRBV5-1; CDR3aa: CASSFGTAQETQYF; CDR3nt: TGCGCCAGCAGCTTCGGGACAGCTCAAGAGACCCAGTACTTC
j_gene: TRBJ2-5; abundance: few; d_gene: TRBD2; v_gene: TRBV20-1; CDR3aa: CSARDPTSGGQETQYF; CDR3nt: TGCAGTGCTAGAGATCCGACTAGCGGGGGGCAAGAGACCCAGTACTTC
j_gene: TRBJ2-5; abundance: NA; d_gene: NA; v_gene: TRBV7-2; CDR3aa: CASSLASGPGSETQYF; CDR3nt: TGTGCCAGCAGCTTAGCGTCGGGACCAGGAAGCGAGACCCAGTACTTC
j_gene: TRBJ1-2; abundance: NA; d_gene: NA; v_gene: TRBV12-3/TRBV12-4; CDR3aa: CASSYLIDGYGYTF; CDR3nt: TGTGCCAGCAGTTACCTAATCGACGGCTATGGCTACACCTTC
j_gene: TRBJ2-5; abundance: NA; d_gene: NA; v_gene: TRBV7-2; CDR3aa: CASRLRVETQYF; CDR3nt: TGTGCCAGCAGACTCAGGGTGGAGACCCAGTACTTC
j_gene: TRBJ2-7; abundance: NA; d_gene: NA; v_gene: TRBV13; CDR3aa: CASSPEGVRYEQYF; CDR3nt: TGTGCCAGCAGCCCAGAGGGGGTCCGATACGAGCAGTACTTC
j_gene: TRBJ1-6; abundance: NA; d_gene: TRBD1; v_gene: TRBV18; CDR3aa: CASSGTADYNSPLHF; CDR3nt: TGTGCCAGCTCTGGGACAGCCGACTATAATTCACCCCTCCACTTT
j_gene: TRBJ2-1; abundance: NA; d_gene: TRBD2; v_gene: TRBV20-1; CDR3aa: CSTHGLAGTSSYNEQFF; CDR3nt: TGCAGCACTCATGGACTAGCGGGGACCAGCTCCTACAATGAGCAGTTCTTC
j_gene: TRBJ1-4; abundance: few; d_gene: NA; v_gene: TRBV7-9; CDR3aa: CASSPTPERLFF; CDR3nt: TGTGCCAGCAGTCCGACCCCGGAGAGACTGTTTTTT
j_gene: TRBJ2-1; abundance: NA; d_gene: TRBD2; v_gene: TRBV7-9; CDR3aa: CASNPSGGAEVNEQFF; CDR3nt: TGTGCCAGCAACCCTAGCGGGGGGGCCGAGGTAAATGAGCAGTTCTTC
j_gene: TRBJ1-2; abundance: many; d_gene: NA; v_gene: TRBV2; CDR3aa: CASRAGGGRYGYTF; CDR3nt: TGTGCCAGCCGAGCGGGCGGGGGAAGGTATGGCTACACCTTC
j_gene: TRBJ1-1; abundance: few; d_gene: NA; v_gene: TRBV4-3; CDR3aa: CASSRTEVTEAFF; CDR3nt: TGCGCCAGCAGCCGGACCGAGGTGACTGAAGCTTTCTTT
j_gene: TRBJ2-4; abundance: NA; d_gene: TRBD1; v_gene: TRBV20-1; CDR3aa: CSAREQGAKNIQYF; CDR3nt: TGCAGTGCTAGGGAACAGGGGGCCAAAAACATTCAGTACTTC
j_gene: TRBJ1-4; abundance: NA; d_gene: NA; v_gene: TRBV7-9; CDR3aa: CAGSEEDLNEKLFF; CDR3nt: TGTGCCGGCAGCGAAGAGGACCTTAATGAAAAACTGTTTTTT
j_gene: TRBJ1-3; abundance: NA; d_gene: NA; v_gene: TRBV21-1; CDR3aa: CASSKGGESGNTIYF; CDR3nt: TGTGCCAGCAGCAAAGGAGGGGAGTCTGGAAACACCATATATTTT
j_gene: TRBJ2-7; abundance: NA; d_gene: NA; v_gene: TRBV4-1; CDR3aa: CASSQEDTYNEQYF; CDR3nt: TGCGCCAGCAGCCAAGAAGACACTTACAATGAGCAGTACTTC
j_gene: TRBJ2-3; abundance: few; d_gene: TRBD2; v_gene: TRBV9; CDR3aa: CASSVEGGGADTQYF; CDR3nt: TGTGCCAGCAGCGTAGAAGGCGGGGGGGCAGATACGCAGTATTTT
j_gene: TRBJ2-4; abundance: many; d_gene: NA; v_gene: TRBV4-2; CDR3aa: CASSEGVWELAKNIQYF; CDR3nt: TGTGCCAGCAGCGAGGGTGTCTGGGAATTAGCCAAAAACATTCAGTACTTC
j_gene: TRBJ2-5; abundance: NA; d_gene: NA; v_gene: TRBV2; CDR3aa: CAALGQRYQETQYF; CDR3nt: TGTGCCGCCCTGGGGCAGAGGTACCAAGAGACCCAGTACTTC
j_gene: TRBJ1-1; abundance: few; d_gene: NA; v_gene: TRBV18; CDR3aa: CASFTNAGGTEAFF; CDR3nt: TGTGCCAGCTTCACCAACGCGGGCGGCACTGAAGCTTTCTTT
j_gene: TRBJ1-2; abundance: few; d_gene: NA; v_gene: TRBV12-3/TRBV12-4; CDR3aa: CASSLTWGLDGYTF; CDR3nt: TGTGCCAGCAGTTTAACATGGGGGTTGGATGGCTACACCTTC